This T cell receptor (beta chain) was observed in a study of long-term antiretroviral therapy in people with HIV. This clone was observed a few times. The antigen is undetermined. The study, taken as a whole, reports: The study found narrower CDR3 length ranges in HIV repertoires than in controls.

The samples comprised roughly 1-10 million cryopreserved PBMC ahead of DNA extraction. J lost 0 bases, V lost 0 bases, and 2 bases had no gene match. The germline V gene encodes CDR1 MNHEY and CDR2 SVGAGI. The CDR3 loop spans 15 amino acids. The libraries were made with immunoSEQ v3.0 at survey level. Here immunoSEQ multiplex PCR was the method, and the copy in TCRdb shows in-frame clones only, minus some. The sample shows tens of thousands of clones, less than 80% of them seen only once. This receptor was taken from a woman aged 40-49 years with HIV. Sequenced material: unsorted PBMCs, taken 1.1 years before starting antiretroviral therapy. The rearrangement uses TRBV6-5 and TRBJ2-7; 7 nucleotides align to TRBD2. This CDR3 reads CASSYSGRDSYEQYF. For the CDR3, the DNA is TGTGCCAGCAGTTACTCTGGGAGGGACTCCTACGAGCAGTACTTC.